Listed below are T cell receptor beta chains from one sample, sequenced in a study of cytomegalovirus exposure and HLA in healthy donors. This table comes from immunoSEQ multiplex PCR, and its TCRdb copy is limited to in-frame clones, with some not included. The listing contains over 100,000 clones. The sequencing sample was made of PBMCs. Receptors originate from a man between 18 and 29 years old in good health and CMV-seronegative. The CDR3 runs from the conserved cysteine through the conserved F or W. A D gene is named only where the DNA matches it firmly.

D	V	J	CDR3	DNA
-	TRBV19	TRBJ2-5	CASSMRDRETQYF	TGTGCCAGTAGTATGCGAGATCGGGAGACCCAGTACTTC
-	TRBV27	TRBJ1-5	CASRRDNGNQPQHF	TGTGCCAGCAGGAGGGATAATGGCAATCAGCCCCAGCATTTT
TRBD1	TRBV29-1	TRBJ2-1	CSVGDRGYNEQFF	TGCAGCGTTGGGGACAGGGGGTACAATGAGCAGTTCTTC
-	TRBV25-1	TRBJ1-2	CASSESLPYGYTF	TGTGCCAGCAGTGAATCACTGCCCTATGGCTACACCTTC
TRBD1	TRBV5-1	TRBJ1-4	CASSRDPTGGNEKLFF	TGCGCCAGCAGCAGAGACCCAACAGGGGGAAATGAAAAACTGTTTTTT
-	TRBV28	TRBJ1-5	CASSSPSARQPQHF	TGTGCCAGCAGTTCGCCGTCCGCGCGTCAGCCCCAGCATTTT
TRBD2	TRBV7-9	TRBJ2-1	CASSPLPSGRVATYNEQFF	TGTGCCAGCAGCCCGCTGCCTAGCGGGAGGGTTGCGACCTACAATGAGCAGTTCTTC
TRBD1	TRBV30	TRBJ1-1	CACWDRTEAFF	TGTGCCTGTTGGGACAGGACTGAAGCTTTCTTT
-	TRBV11-2	TRBJ2-4	CASTQGLAKNIQYF	TGTGCCAGCACACAGGGCTTAGCCAAAAACATTCAGTACTTC
-	TRBV7-2	TRBJ1-3	CASSFWTDSGNTIYF	TGTGCCAGCAGCTTTTGGACAGACTCTGGAAACACCATATATTTT
-	TRBV7-9	TRBJ2-7	CASSLTKTSLDSYEQYF	TGTGCCAGCAGCTTAACGAAAACTAGTTTAGACTCCTACGAGCAGTACTTC
-	TRBV7-9	TRBJ1-2	CASSPGGAGRNGYTF	TGTGCCAGCAGCCCTGGGGGGGCAGGGAGGAATGGCTACACCTTC
TRBD1	TRBV9	TRBJ2-3	CASSGGPGQRYTDTQYF	TGTGCCAGCAGCGGAGGACCGGGACAGCGGTACACAGATACGCAGTATTTT
-	TRBV7-3	TRBJ2-5	CASSARVQETQYF	TGTGCCAGCAGCGCCAGGGTTCAAGAGACCCAGTACTTC
-	TRBV21-1	TRBJ2-1	CASSSAGTGAENEQFF	TGTGCCAGCAGCTCGGCAGGGACAGGGGCAGAAAATGAGCAGTTCTTC
-	TRBV7-9	TRBJ1-5	CASSTSQGSNQPQHF	TGTGCCAGCAGCACCTCCCAGGGGAGCAATCAGCCCCAGCATTTT
TRBD1	TRBV11-2	TRBJ2-7	CASSFTTGVAGEQYF	TGTGCCAGCAGCTTCACAACAGGGGTGGCAGGCGAGCAGTACTTC
TRBD1	TRBV7-2	TRBJ1-2	CASSWKSGQGPGYTF	TGTGCCAGCAGCTGGAAATCCGGACAGGGGCCCGGCTACACCTTC
TRBD2	TRBV5-8	TRBJ2-7	CASSPSGDPLYEQYF	TGTGCCAGCAGCCCGAGCGGGGACCCACTCTACGAGCAGTACTTC
TRBD2	TRBV28	TRBJ2-7	CASTDSGGIHEQYF	TGTGCCAGCACCGACTCGGGGGGGATACACGAGCAGTACTTC
TRBD2	TRBV27	TRBJ2-5	CASSYGTRQETQYF	TGTGCCAGCAGTTATGGGACTAGACAAGAGACCCAGTACTTC
-	TRBV25-1	TRBJ2-7	CASSAKYYEQHF	TGTGCCAGCAGTGCTAAATACTACGAGCAGCACTTC
-	TRBV25-1	TRBJ1-2	CASSEVGRAGYTF	TGTGCCAGCAGTGAAGTCGGCAGGGCGGGCTACACCTTC
TRBD1	TRBV30	TRBJ2-4	CAWKGKGTGRYIQYF	TGTGCCTGGAAGGGGAAGGGGACAGGGCGGTACATTCAGTACTTC